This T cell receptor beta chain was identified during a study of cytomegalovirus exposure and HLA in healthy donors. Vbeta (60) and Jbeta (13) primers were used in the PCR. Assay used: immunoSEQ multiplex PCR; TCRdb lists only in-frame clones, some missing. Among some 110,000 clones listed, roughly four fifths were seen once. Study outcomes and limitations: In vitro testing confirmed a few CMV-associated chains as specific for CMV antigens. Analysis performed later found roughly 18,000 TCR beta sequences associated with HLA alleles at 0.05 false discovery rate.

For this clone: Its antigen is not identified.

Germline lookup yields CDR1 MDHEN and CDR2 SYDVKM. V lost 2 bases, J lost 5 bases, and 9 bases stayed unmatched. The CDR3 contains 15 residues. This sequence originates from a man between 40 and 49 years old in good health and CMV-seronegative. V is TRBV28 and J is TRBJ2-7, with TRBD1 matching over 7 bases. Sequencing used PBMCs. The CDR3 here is CASSLMKGQSHEQYF. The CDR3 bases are TGTGCCAGCAGTTTAATGAAGGGACAGTCTCACGAGCAGTACTTC.